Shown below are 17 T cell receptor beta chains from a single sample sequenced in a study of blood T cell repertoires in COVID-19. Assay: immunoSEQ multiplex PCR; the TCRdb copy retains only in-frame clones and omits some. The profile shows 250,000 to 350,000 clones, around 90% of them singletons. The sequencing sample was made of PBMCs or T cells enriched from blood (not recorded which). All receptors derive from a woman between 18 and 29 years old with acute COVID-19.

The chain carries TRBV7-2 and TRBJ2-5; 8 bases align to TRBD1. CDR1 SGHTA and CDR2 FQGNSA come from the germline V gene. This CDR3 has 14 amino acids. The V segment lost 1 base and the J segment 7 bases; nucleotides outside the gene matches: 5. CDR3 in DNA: TGTGCCAGCAGCTTAGAACAGGGGGTCGGGACCCAGTACTTC. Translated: CASSLEQGVGTQYF.

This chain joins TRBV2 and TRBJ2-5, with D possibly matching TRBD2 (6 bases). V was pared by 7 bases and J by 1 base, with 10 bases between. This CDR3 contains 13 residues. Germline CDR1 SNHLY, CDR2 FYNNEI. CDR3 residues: CASTGEFQETQYF. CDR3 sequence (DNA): TGTGCCAGCACGGGAGAATTCCAAGAGACCCAGTACTTC.

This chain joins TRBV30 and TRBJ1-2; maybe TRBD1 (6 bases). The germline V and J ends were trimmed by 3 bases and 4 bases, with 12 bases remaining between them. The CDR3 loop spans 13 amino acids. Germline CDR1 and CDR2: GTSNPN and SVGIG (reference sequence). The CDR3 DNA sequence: TGTGCCTGGAGGAGGGGGTATGGCTATGGCTACACCTTC. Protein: CAWRRGYGYGYTF.

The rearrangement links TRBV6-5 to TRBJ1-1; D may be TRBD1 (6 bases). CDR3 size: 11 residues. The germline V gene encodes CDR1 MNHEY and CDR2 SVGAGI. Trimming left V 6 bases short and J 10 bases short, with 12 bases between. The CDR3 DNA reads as TGTGCCAGCAGGGACAGTTTACGAGCTTTCTTT. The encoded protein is CASRDSLRAFF.

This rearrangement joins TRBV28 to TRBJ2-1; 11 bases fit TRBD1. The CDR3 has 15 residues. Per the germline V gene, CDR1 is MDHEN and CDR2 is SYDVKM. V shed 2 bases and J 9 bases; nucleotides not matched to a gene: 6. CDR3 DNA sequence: TGTGCCAGCAGTTTAGCTGGACAGGGGGCAGGTGAGCAGTTCTTC. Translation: CASSLAGQGAGEQFF.

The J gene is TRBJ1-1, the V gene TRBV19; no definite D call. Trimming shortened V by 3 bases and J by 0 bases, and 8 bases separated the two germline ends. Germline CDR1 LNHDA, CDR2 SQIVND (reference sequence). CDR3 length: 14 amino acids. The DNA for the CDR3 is TGTGCCAGTAGTATCTCCCCAGTGAACACTGAAGCTTTCTTT. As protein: CASSISPVNTEAFF.

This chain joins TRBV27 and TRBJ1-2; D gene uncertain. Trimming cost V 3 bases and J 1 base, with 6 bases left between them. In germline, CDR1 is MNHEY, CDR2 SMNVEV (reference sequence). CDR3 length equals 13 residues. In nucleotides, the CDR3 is TGTGCCAGCAGTTTTCAGGATAACTATGGCTACACCTTC. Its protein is CASSFQDNYGYTF.

The CDR3 loop is CASSLSGAPYNEQFF. The CDR3 nucleotides read TGTGCCAGCAGCTTAAGCGGGGCCCCCTACAATGAGCAGTTCTTC. This rearrangement joins TRBV7-3 to TRBJ2-1, with a weak D call TRBD2 (6 bases). The germline V gene encodes CDR1 SGHTA and CDR2 FQGTGA. Trimming removed 1 base at V and 2 bases at J, with 9 bases between. This CDR3 region has 15 residues.

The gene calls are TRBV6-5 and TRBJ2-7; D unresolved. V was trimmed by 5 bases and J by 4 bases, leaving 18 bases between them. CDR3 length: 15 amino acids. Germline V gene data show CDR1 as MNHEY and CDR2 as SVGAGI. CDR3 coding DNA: TGTGCCAGCAGTCCGATTCATCCCCCTACGTACGAGCAGTACTTC. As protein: CASSPIHPPTYEQYF.

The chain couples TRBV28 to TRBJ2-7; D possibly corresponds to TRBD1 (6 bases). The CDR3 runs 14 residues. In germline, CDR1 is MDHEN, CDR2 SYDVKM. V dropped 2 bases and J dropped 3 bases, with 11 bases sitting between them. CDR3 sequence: CASSLAGDVYEQYF. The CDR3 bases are TGTGCCAGCAGTTTAGCAGGGGATGTCTACGAGCAGTACTTC.

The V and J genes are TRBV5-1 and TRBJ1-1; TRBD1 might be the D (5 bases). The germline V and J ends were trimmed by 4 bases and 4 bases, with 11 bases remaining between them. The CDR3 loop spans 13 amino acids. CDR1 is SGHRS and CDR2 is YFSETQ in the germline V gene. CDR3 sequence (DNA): TGCGCCAGCAGCGGCGGGGGATCCACTGAAGCTTTCTTT. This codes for CASSGGGSTEAFF.

The CDR3, as DNA: TGTGCCACCAGCAGAGATTCGGGAAAAGCTTTCTTT. It encodes CATSRDSGKAFF. The chain couples TRBV15 to TRBJ1-1; D remains ambiguous. The ends were cut back, 0 bases at V and 9 bases at J, with 8 bases in the middle. The germline CDR1 and CDR2 sequences are LNHNV and YYDKDF (reference sequence). The CDR3 loop spans 12 amino acids. Full variable domain (remainder filled in from reference TRBV15 and TRBJ1-1): DAMVIQNPRYQVTQFGKPVTLSCSQTLNHNVMYWYQQKSSQAPKLLFHYYDKDFNNEADTPDNFQSRRPNTSFCFLDIRSPGLGDTAMYLCATSRDSGKAFFGQGTRLTVV.

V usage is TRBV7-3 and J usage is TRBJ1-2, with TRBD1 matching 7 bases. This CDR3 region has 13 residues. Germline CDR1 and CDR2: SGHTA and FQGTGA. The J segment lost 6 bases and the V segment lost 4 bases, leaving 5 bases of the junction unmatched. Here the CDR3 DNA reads TGTGCCAGCAGCTCGGGGACAGACCATGGCTACACCTTC. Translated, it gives CASSSGTDHGYTF.

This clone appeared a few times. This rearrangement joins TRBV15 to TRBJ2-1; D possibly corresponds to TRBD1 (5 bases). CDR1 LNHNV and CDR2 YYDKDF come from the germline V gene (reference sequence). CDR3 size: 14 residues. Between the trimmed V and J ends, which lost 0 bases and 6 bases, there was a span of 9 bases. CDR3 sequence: CATSRDRGVNEQFF. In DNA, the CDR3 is TGTGCCACCAGCAGAGATAGGGGTGTCAATGAGCAGTTCTTC.

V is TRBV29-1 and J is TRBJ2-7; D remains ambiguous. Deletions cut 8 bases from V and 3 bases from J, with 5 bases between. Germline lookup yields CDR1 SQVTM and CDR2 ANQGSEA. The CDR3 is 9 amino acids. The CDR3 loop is CSPIYEQYF. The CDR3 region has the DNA TGCAGCCCCATCTACGAGCAGTACTTC.

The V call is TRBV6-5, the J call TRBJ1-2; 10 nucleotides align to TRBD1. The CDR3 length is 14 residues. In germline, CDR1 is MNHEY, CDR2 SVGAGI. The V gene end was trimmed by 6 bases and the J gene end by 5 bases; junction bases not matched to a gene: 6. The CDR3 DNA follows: TGTGCCAGCAGCGGAAGACAGGGGGCTTATGGCTACACCTTC. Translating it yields CASSGRQGAYGYTF.

The CDR3, as DNA: TGTGCCAGCAGCCAAGAATCAGGGAATAATTCACCCCTCCACTTT. This encodes CASSQESGNNSPLHF. The chain is built from TRBV3-1 (or the pseudogene TRBV3-2) and TRBJ1-6, with TRBD1 as a possible D gene (5 bases). The CDR3 extends over 15 amino acids. Germline V gene lookup returns CDR1 LGHDT and CDR2 YNNKEL (reference sequence). Trimming took 0 bases from V and 5 from J, leaving 8 bases between them.